This entry is about one T cell receptor (beta chain). This specimen belongs to a study of shared clonotypes between healthy human individuals. TCRdb keeps only in-frame clones here, not all; method: immunoSEQ multiplex PCR. The sample has around 430,000 clones; roughly 80% are singletons. Trimming pared 2 bases from V and 2 bases from J, leaving 9 bases between. The germline gives CDR1 MNHNY, CDR2 SVGAGI (reference sequence). The CDR3 totals 14 residues. This clonotype was obtained from a middle-aged woman in good health. Some clones in this sample may be carry-over from other donors' samples. The specimen sequenced was PBMCs. The rearrangement links TRBV6-6 to TRBJ2-5, with TRBD2 as a possible D gene (5 bases). The CDR3 reads CASSYGREQETQYF. CDR3 DNA sequence: TGTGCCAGCAGTTACGGCCGGGAACAAGAGACCCAGTACTTC.